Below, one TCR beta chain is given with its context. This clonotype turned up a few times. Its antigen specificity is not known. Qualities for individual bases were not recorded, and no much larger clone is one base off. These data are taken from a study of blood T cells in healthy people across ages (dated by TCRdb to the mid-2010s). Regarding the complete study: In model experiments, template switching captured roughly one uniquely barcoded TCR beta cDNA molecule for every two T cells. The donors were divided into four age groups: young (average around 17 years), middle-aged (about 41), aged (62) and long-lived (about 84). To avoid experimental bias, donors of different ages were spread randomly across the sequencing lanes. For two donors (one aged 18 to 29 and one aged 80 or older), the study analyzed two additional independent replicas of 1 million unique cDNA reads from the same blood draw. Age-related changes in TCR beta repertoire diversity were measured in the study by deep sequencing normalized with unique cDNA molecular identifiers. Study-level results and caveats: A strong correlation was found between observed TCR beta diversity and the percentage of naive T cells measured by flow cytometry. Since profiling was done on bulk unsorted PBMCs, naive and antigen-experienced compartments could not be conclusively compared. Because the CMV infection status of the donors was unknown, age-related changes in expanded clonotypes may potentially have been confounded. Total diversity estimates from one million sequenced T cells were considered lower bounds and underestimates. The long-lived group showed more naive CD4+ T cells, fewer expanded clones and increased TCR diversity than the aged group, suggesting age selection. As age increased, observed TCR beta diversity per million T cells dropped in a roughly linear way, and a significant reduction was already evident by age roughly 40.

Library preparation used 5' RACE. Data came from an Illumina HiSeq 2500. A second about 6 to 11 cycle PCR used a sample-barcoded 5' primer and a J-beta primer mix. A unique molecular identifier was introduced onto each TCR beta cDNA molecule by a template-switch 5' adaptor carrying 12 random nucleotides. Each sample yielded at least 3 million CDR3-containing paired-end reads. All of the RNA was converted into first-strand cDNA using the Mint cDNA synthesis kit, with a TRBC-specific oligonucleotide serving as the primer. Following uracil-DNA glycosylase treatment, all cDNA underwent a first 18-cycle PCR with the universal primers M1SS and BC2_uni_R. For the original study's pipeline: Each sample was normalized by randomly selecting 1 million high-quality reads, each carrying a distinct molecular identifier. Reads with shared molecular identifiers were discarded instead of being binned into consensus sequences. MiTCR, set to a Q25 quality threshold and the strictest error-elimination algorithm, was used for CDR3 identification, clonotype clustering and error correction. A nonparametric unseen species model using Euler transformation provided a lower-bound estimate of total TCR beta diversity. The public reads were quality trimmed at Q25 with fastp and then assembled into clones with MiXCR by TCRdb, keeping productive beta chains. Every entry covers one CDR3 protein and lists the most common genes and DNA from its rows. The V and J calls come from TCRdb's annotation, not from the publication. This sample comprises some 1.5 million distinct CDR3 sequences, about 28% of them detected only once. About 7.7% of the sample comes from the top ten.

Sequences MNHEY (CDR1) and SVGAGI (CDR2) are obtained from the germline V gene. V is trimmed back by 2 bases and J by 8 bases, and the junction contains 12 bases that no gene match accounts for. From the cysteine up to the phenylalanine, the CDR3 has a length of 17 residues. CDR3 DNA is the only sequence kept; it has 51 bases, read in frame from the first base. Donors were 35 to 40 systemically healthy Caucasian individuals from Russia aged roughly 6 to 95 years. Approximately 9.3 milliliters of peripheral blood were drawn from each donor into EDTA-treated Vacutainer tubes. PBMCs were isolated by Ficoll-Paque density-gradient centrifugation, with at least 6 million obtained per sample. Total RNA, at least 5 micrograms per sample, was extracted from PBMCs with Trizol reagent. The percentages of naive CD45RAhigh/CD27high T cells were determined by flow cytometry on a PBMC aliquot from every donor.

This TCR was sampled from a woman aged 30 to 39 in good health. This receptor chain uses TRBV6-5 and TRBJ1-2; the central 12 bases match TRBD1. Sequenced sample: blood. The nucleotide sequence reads TGTGCCAGCAGTTACGTACCGGGGACAGGGGGCGCGGGAGGCTACACCTTC. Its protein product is CASSYVPGTGGAGGYTF.